This TCR beta chain was profiled in a study of T cell responses to AZD1222 COVID-19 vaccine (dated by TCRdb to the early 2020s). Regarding the complete study: AZD1222 recipients with second doses at about 4 weeks or about 12 weeks were pooled, because spike-specific TCR depth and breadth did not differ between schedules. Enrollment into the trials was organized by age into subgroups of 18-55, 56-69 and 70-plus years, and those subgroups contained about 150, 27 and 61 TCR-sequenced participants, respectively. TCR sequencing covered approximately 230 trial participants: 207 given two doses of AZD1222 and 26 given two doses of MenACWY control vaccine. General findings and caveats noted by the study authors: Conclusions about previously exposed vaccinees are limited because only 5 or 6 AZD1222 recipients were SARS-CoV-2 seropositive at baseline. In the small 56-69-year group, the increase in depth fell short of significance, most likely because of low power. Because no day 14 peak-response samples were available, repertoires were characterized only after the peak T cell response. The vaccine-associated CD4 TCRs covered the entire spike protein, and the dominant responses fell in regions 160-218 and 743-854. Most participants were white British and females outnumbered males, and the authors suggested that clonal diversity may have been underestimated. Nearly half of unique spike-specific TCRs reportedly recognized epitopes outside regions mutated in the B.1.351 and B.1.1.7 variants. A significant rise in spike-specific TCR breadth and depth was observed after two AZD1222 doses relative to day 0 and relative to MenACWY recipients.

The CDR3 regions of human TCRbeta chains were analyzed by immunosequencing. The paper's processing steps were these. TCRs in the repertoires were matched against a reference library of SARS-CoV-2-specific TCRs that had been generated with the MIRA antigen-specificity platform. Breadth was defined as the fraction of unique TCRs that were SARS-CoV-2-associated. Depth was defined as the fraction of total T cells that were SARS-CoV-2-associated. Using the MIRA data, each spike-specific TCR was mapped to the spike region that the TCR reacts to and placed in a CD4 or CD8 class. Log10-transformed breadth and depth values were compared by one-way ANOVA with Sidak's multiple comparisons tests. Imported from immuneACCESS, the table was reduced by TCRdb to in-frame sequences with V and J called. These copies leave out some clones; in studies compared against another copy, an unresolved V gene accounts for under half, and the cause of the remainder is not known. D and trimming were read from the DNA, whereas the V and J calls and clone size are those reported in that table. Within this sample are roughly 150,000 clones, with 85% to 95% of them counted one time only. The ten largest clones capture 1.3% of the sample.

Of note for this clone: Its specific antigen is unknown. The record has no base qualities; no much larger clone is one base away.

According to the study, the label for this sample's time point signals: baseline before first vaccination. The vaccinee samples were drawn from two UK trials, COV001 and COV002, one of which was a single-blind randomized controlled phase 2/3 trial testing AZD1222 (ChAdOx1 nCoV-19) in healthy adults. For TCRbeta chain sequencing, PBMC samples were collected from trial participants at day 0 and at day 28 after the second dose. The CDR1 and CDR2 encoded by the germline V gene are SGHAT and FQNNGV. V lost 4 bases and J lost 2 bases; the stretch between them is 17 bases long. The CDR3 starts with the cysteine, ends with the phenylalanine, and has 16 residues. Left in the record is the CDR3 DNA by itself, 48 bases read in frame from the first base.

The rearrangement joined TRBV11-2 to TRBJ1-2; possibly the D gene is TRBD1, per 6 matching bases. The receptor's source is an adult in good health. The sequences come from peripheral blood, collected on day 0 of AZD1222 vaccination. The CDR3 protein sequence reads: CASSSLKQGSNYGYTF. The sequenced DNA: TGTGCCAGCAGCTCTCTCAAACAGGGTAGCAACTATGGCTACACCTTC.